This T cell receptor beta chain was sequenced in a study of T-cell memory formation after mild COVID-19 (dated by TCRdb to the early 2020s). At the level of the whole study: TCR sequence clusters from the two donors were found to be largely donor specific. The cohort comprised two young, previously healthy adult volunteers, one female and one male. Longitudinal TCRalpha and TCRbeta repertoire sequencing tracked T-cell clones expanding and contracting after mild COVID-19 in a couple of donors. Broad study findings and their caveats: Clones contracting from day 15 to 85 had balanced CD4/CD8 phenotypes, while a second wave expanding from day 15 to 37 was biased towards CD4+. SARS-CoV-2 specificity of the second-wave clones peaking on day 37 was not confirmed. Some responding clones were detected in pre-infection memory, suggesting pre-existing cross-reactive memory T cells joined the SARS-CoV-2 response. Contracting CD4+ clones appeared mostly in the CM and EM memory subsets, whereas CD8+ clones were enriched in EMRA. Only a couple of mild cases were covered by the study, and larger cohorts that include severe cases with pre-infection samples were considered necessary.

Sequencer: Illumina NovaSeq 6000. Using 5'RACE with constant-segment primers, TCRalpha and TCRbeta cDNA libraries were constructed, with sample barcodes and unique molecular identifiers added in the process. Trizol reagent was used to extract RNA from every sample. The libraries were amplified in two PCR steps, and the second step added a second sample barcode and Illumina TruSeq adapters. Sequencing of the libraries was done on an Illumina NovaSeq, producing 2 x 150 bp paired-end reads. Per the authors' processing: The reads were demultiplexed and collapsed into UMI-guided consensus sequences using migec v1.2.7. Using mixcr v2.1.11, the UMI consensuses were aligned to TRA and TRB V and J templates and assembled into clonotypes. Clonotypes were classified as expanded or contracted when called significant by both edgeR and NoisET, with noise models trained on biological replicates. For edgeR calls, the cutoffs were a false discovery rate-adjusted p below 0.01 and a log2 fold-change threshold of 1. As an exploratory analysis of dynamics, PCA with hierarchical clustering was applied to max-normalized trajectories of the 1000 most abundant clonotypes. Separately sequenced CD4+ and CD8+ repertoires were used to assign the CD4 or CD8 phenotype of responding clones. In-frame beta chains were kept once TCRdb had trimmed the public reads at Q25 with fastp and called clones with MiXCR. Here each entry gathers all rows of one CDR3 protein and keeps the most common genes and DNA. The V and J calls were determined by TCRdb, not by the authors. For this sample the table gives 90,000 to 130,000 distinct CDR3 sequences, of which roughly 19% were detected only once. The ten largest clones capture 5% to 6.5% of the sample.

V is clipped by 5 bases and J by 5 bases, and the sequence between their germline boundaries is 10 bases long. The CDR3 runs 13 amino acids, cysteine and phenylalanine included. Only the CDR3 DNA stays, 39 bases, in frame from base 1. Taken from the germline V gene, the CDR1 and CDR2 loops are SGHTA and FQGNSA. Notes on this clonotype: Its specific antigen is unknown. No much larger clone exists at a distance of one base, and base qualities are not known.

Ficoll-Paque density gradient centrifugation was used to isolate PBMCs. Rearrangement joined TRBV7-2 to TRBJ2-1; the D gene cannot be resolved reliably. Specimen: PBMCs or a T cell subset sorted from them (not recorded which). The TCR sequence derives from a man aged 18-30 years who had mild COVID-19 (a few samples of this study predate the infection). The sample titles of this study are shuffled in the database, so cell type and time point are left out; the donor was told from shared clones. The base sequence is TGTGCCAGCAGCGTCGTGGGGAACAATGAGCAGTTCTTC. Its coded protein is CASSVVGNNEQFF.